The entry that follows covers one T cell receptor (beta chain) sequence. The sample comes from a study of blood T cell repertoires in COVID-19. This CDR3 has 15 amino acids. V dropped 2 bases and J dropped 7; count of bases not matched to a gene: 5. Germline V lookup: CDR1 MNHEY, CDR2 SVGAGI. Assay used: immunoSEQ multiplex PCR; TCRdb lists only in-frame clones, some missing. The sample contains approximately 110,000 clones, about 85% of which appear only once. Sequences were obtained from peripheral blood. The receptor comes from a woman aged 55-70 years with COVID-19, enrolled during active disease. V and J are TRBV6-5 and TRBJ1-4, with TRBD1 matching 9 bases. CDR3 DNA: TGTGCCAGCAGTTACGGGACAGGGAGTACTGAAAAACTGTTTTTT. This encodes CASSYGTGSTEKLFF.